In this sample, the clone carrying this T cell receptor beta chain turned up a few times. Its specificity is unknown. Primers included in the PCR were 60 Vbeta and 13 Jbeta primers. TCRdb keeps only in-frame clones here, not all; method: immunoSEQ multiplex PCR. The repertoire holds over 100,000 clones, roughly 70% seen once, with less than 4.5% in the top ten. These data belong to a study of cytomegalovirus exposure and HLA in healthy donors. The study's findings and limits: It was taken for granted in presence/absence analyses that sequencing depth across donors was roughly uniform.

This CDR3 has 14 amino acids. Germline CDR1 reads MNHNY; CDR2 reads SVGAGI (reference sequence). V dropped 3 bases and J dropped 13 bases, with 21 bases sitting between them. This chain uses TRBV6-6 with TRBJ1-2, with D possibly matching TRBD1 (5 bases). Sample: PBMCs. This clonotype originated in a man aged 50 to 59 in good health and CMV-seropositive. The CDR3, as DNA: TGTGCCAGCAGTTATCTGACTGACAGTTCCTCCAGCACCTTC. This translates into CASSYLTDSSSSTF.